This TCR beta chain stems from a study of T-cell reconstitution after alpha-beta-depleted transplantation in children. This clonotype has a handful of counts. Its antigen is as yet unknown. Study-level points and caveats: Where some patients showed high TCRbeta diversity at day 60, it came from recipient T cells and thymic progenitors that had survived. Where alpha-beta T cells came from about two months after transplant was reportedly several hundred expanded graft clones. Newly made T cells mostly supplied T-cell counts and diversity one year after transplant.

During its preparation, the TCRbeta library received unique molecular identifiers. Using its own MiXCR run on the PCR reads, TCRdb lists one record per CDR3 protein. This table holds a few hundred thousand distinct CDR3 sequences, roughly a quarter found once. The origin of this receptor is a boy in the first two years of life with Wiskott-Aldrich syndrome, due to receive a stem cell transplant. The sample here was PBMCs, taken before TCRalphabeta/CD19-depleted stem cell transplant.

The CDR3 here is CASSESGLAGGPGTQYF. The DNA for the CDR3 is TGCGCCAGCAGTGAAAGCGGACTAGCGGGAGGGCCGGGGACCCAGTACTTC. V and J are TRBV10-1 and TRBJ2-5; 15 nucleotides agree with TRBD2. Per the germline V gene, CDR1 is WNHNN and CDR2 is SYGVQD (reference sequence). This CDR3 is 17 amino acids long. The junction had 9 bases not matched to a gene; V was cut back by 3 bases and J by 7 bases.